These T cell receptor beta chains were read from a single sample in a study of cytomegalovirus exposure and HLA in healthy donors. The assay was immunoSEQ multiplex PCR, and TCRdb's table has in-frame clones only and misses some. The sample includes about 110,000 clones, 60% to 80% of them seen just once. The sample consisted of PBMCs. These receptors originate from a man aged 35 to 55 in good health and CMV-seronegative. CDR3s include the opening cysteine and the closing phenylalanine or tryptophan. D genes are given only for firm matches. Size values are once, few and many counts, or a class for expanded clones, and some rows have none.

>TRBV5-1|TRBJ2-7|NA|NA
CASSRAEGAISYEQYF
TGCGCCAGCAGCCGAGCTGAGGGAGCGATTTCCTACGAGCAGTACTTC
>TRBV6-1|TRBJ2-3|NA|NA
CASSSPSDTQYF
TGTGCCAGCAGTTCCCCTTCGGATACGCAGTATTTT
>TRBV7-9|TRBJ1-2|NA|TRBD1
CASSGLGTGDGYTF
TGTGCCAGCAGCGGACTAGGGACAGGGGATGGCTACACCTTC
>TRBV2|TRBJ2-3|NA|NA
CASSVIGQKSTDTQYF
TGTGCCAGCAGTGTTATAGGACAGAAGAGCACAGATACGCAGTATTTT
>TRBV20-1|TRBJ2-4|NA|NA
CSARKGRVAHF
TGCAGTGCTAGAAAAGGGCGGGTTGCGCACTTC
>TRBV6-5|TRBJ1-2|once|NA
CASSPLQGRYGYTF
TGTGCCAGCAGCCCTTTACAGGGTCGCTATGGCTACACCTTC
>TRBV18|TRBJ1-2|NA|NA
CASSPQEQNYGYTF
TGTGCCAGCTCACCACAAGAACAGAACTATGGCTACACCTTC
>TRBV27|TRBJ1-3|NA|NA
CASSPRGGPYSGNTIYF
TGTGCCAGCAGTCCCCGGGGGGGGCCTTACTCTGGAAACACCATATATTTT
>TRBV7-7|TRBJ2-2|once|TRBD2
CASSFSLGRSGELFF
TGTGCCAGCAGCTTTTCGCTCGGGAGGTCCGGGGAGCTGTTTTTT
>TRBV11-2|TRBJ1-2|NA|NA
CASSSGNIGYTF
TGTGCCAGCAGCTCGGGGAATATTGGCTACACCTTC
>TRBV6-6|TRBJ1-4|NA|TRBD1
CASRRDRGIEKLFF
TGTGCCAGCAGAAGGGACAGGGGTATCGAAAAACTGTTTTTT
>TRBV10-3|TRBJ2-2|NA|NA
CATRQNTGELFF
TGTGCCACCAGACAAAACACCGGGGAGCTGTTTTTT
>TRBV2|TRBJ2-7|NA|NA
CASREGSAYEQYF
TGTGCCAGCCGGGAAGGGTCAGCCTACGAGCAGTACTTC
>TRBV19|TRBJ1-4|NA|TRBD1
CASTSGPGTGNEKLFF
TGTGCCAGTACCTCCGGACCGGGGACAGGGAATGAAAAACTGTTTTTT
>TRBV2|TRBJ1-2|NA|TRBD1
CASSVEQGDSPLF
TGTGCCAGCAGTGTCGAACAAGGGGACAGTCCCCTCTTC
>TRBV7-8|TRBJ1-1|NA|NA
CASRLTTVTEAFF
TGTGCCAGCAGACTAACGACGGTCACTGAAGCTTTCTTT
>TRBV10-3|TRBJ2-2|few|NA
CAISGKQTGLTNTGELFF
TGTGCCATCAGTGGGAAACAGACAGGCTTGACGAACACCGGGGAGCTGTTTTTT
>TRBV7-8|TRBJ1-1|NA|NA
CASSRQTGDTEAFF
TGTGCCAGCAGCAGACAGACAGGTGACACTGAAGCTTTCTTT
>TRBV5-1|TRBJ1-2|NA|NA
CASSLDTYYGYTF
TGCGCCAGCAGCTTGGACACCTACTATGGCTACACCTTC
>TRBV5-1|TRBJ2-7|few|NA
CASSSGVVGGDYEQYF
TGCGCCAGCAGCTCTGGGGTGGTTGGCGGGGACTACGAGCAGTACTTC
>TRBV5-1|TRBJ1-2|NA|TRBD1
CASSSPGQDLIYTF
TGCGCCAGCAGCTCACCGGGACAGGACCTTATTTACACCTTC
>TRBV7-8|TRBJ2-2|NA|TRBD1
CASSTTTGGLDTGELFF
TGTGCCAGCAGCACGACAACAGGGGGTCTTGACACCGGGGAGCTGTTTTTT
>TRBV4-2|TRBJ2-7|few|NA
CASSQDTADSSYEQYF
TGTGCCAGCAGCCAAGATACAGCTGATAGCTCCTACGAGCAGTACTTC
>TRBV2|TRBJ2-5|NA|TRBD2
CASSDRLAGVGETQYF
TGTGCCAGCAGTGATCGGCTAGCGGGGGTAGGAGAGACCCAGTACTTC
>TRBV7-2|TRBJ2-1|NA|TRBD2
CASSLAGTAGAGGEQFF
TGTGCCAGCAGCTTAGCGGGAACGGCGGGGGCGGGGGGTGAGCAGTTCTTC
>TRBV19|TRBJ2-2|NA|NA
CASSPRVDTGELFF
TGTGCCAGCTCTCCCAGGGTGGACACCGGGGAGCTGTTTTTT
>TRBV5-4|TRBJ2-7|NA|TRBD1
CASSSGTGQIYEQYF
TGTGCCAGCAGCTCCGGGACAGGTCAGATATACGAGCAGTACTTC
>TRBV5-1|TRBJ2-3|few|NA
CASSLLGESADTQYF
TGCGCCAGCAGCTTGCTAGGGGAATCGGCAGATACGCAGTATTTT
>TRBV6-6|TRBJ2-7|NA|TRBD1
CASTMDRGRYEQYF
TGTGCCAGCACCATGGACAGGGGACGGTACGAGCAGTACTTC
>TRBV25-1|TRBJ2-1|NA|NA
CASSEEGTGHNEQFF
TGTGCCAGCAGTGAGGAGGGGACGGGTCACAATGAGCAGTTCTTC
>TRBV29-1|TRBJ2-3|NA|TRBD1
CSGRTGGADTQYF
TGCAGCGGGCGGACAGGGGGCGCAGATACGCAGTATTTT
>TRBV27|TRBJ2-3|NA|NA
CASSLRGDTQYF
TGTGCCAGCAGTTTACGAGGGGATACGCAGTATTTT
>TRBV6-1|TRBJ2-7|NA|TRBD1
CASSPGTGAMYEQYF
TGTGCCAGCAGCCCGGGGACAGGGGCGATGTACGAGCAGTACTTC
>TRBV2|TRBJ2-1|NA|NA
CASSTGSSYNEQFF
TGTGCCAGCAGTACCGGGAGCTCCTACAATGAGCAGTTCTTC
>TRBV5-4|TRBJ2-3|NA|NA
CASSLEGRVNTDTQYF
TGTGCCAGCAGCTTGGAGGGCAGGGTTAACACAGATACGCAGTATTTT
>TRBV5-1|TRBJ1-1|NA|NA
CASSLPSNTEAFF
TGCGCCAGCAGCTTGCCGTCGAACACTGAAGCTTTCTTT
>TRBV6-1|TRBJ1-6|NA|NA
CASTLPGASDSPLHF
TGTGCCAGCACCCTTCCTGGGGCTAGCGACTCACCCCTCCACTTT
>TRBV5-1|TRBJ2-5|NA|NA
CASSAKASRGGETQYF
TGCGCCAGCAGCGCCAAGGCGTCCAGGGGAGGGGAGACCCAGTACTTC
>TRBV7-9|TRBJ2-3|NA|NA
CASSFSLSTDTQYF
TGTGCCAGCAGCTTTAGCCTTAGCACAGATACGCAGTATTTT
>TRBV5-1|TRBJ2-3|NA|TRBD2
CASSLELAGGAGTQYF
TGCGCCAGCAGCTTGGAACTAGCGGGGGGCGCGGGTACGCAGTATTTT
>TRBV5-1|TRBJ2-7|NA|TRBD1
CASSYTGGPGYEQYF
TGCGCCAGCAGCTACACAGGGGGTCCCGGGTACGAGCAGTACTTC
>TRBV19|TRBJ2-3|NA|NA
CASRTATDTQYF
TGTGCCAGCCGGACAGCCACAGATACGCAGTATTTT
>TRBV7-2|TRBJ2-7|NA|NA
CASSPNWREQYF
TGTGCCAGCAGCCCCAATTGGCGGGAGCAGTACTTC
>TRBV6-1|TRBJ2-7|NA|NA
CASSEGLSNQRYEQYF
TGTGCCAGCAGTGAAGGGCTGTCAAATCAACGCTACGAGCAGTACTTC
>TRBV29-1|TRBJ2-3|NA|NA
CSVRGPPDTQYF
TGCAGCGTTCGCGGGCCCCCAGATACGCAGTATTTT
>TRBV5-4|TRBJ1-2|NA|TRBD1
CASSHPDRGYGYTF
TGTGCCAGCAGCCACCCGGACAGGGGCTATGGCTACACCTTC
>TRBV6-5|TRBJ1-2|once|NA
CASRLSGGPNYGYTF
TGTGCCAGCAGGCTCAGCGGGGGCCCTAACTATGGCTACACCTTC
>TRBV7-9|TRBJ1-5|NA|NA
CAGSLEGGNQPQHF
TGTGCCGGCAGCTTAGAAGGGGGCAATCAGCCCCAGCATTTT
>TRBV5-1|TRBJ1-1|few|TRBD1
CASSQRQGMNTEAFF
TGCGCCAGCAGCCAAAGACAGGGGATGAACACTGAAGCTTTCTTT
>TRBV5-1|TRBJ2-2|NA|NA
CASRNTSIAGELFF
TGCGCCAGCAGGAACACTAGCATCGCCGGGGAGCTGTTTTTT
>TRBV4-2|TRBJ2-6|NA|TRBD1
CASSQVISTGVVLTF
TGTGCCAGCAGCCAAGTGATCTCGACAGGGGTAGTCCTGACTTTC
>TRBV5-5|TRBJ1-4|NA|TRBD1
CASSPAQGAFEKLFF
TGTGCCAGCAGCCCGGCGCAGGGGGCTTTTGAAAAACTGTTTTTT
>TRBV2|TRBJ2-7|NA|NA
CASGRDRYYEQYF
TGTGCCAGCGGGAGGGACAGGTATTACGAGCAGTACTTC
>TRBV27|TRBJ2-2|NA|TRBD2
CASSFSGGATGELFF
TGTGCCAGCAGTTTTAGCGGGGGGGCCACCGGGGAGCTGTTTTTT
>TRBV18|TRBJ2-5|NA|TRBD1
CASSANRGQQETQYF
TGTGCCAGCTCTGCAAACAGGGGGCAACAAGAGACCCAGTACTTC
>TRBV4-1|TRBJ2-2|NA|TRBD2
CASSQAASGAGITSWELFF
TGCGCCAGCAGCCAAGCGGCTAGCGGAGCGGGGATAACTAGCTGGGAGCTGTTTTTT
>TRBV5-1|TRBJ2-7|NA|TRBD2
CASSLGGGVYEQYF
TGCGCCAGCAGCTTGGGGGGGGGAGTCTACGAGCAGTACTTC